Below are 27 T cell receptor beta chains sequenced from a single sample in a study of CD8 T cells in Susac syndrome. Reverse transcription used roughly 0.45 to 1 ug RNA and random hexamers. Via MiXCR, TCRdb re-called the immunoSEQ multiplex PCR reads, giving one row per CDR3 protein. The sample yields some 200,000 distinct CDR3 sequences, roughly 95% seen once. The material sequenced was CD4+ T cells from PBMCs. All receptors derive from a human donor with Susac syndrome.

The chain has TRBV30 and TRBJ2-3; D gene uncertain. Looked up from germline, CDR1 is GTSNPN and CDR2 is SVGIG (reference sequence). Trimming left V 0 bases short and J 6 bases short, with 10 bases between. The CDR3 extends over 13 amino acids. The CDR3 region has the DNA TGTGCCTGGAGTGTGGGCCGGGCGGATACGCAGTATTTT. Translated: CAWSVGRADTQYF.

The chain joins TRBV5-1 to TRBJ2-3; 9 nucleotides agree with TRBD1. V lost 4 bases, J lost 5 bases, and 2 bases stayed unmatched. This CDR3 has 13 residues. Germline V gives CDR1 SGHRS, CDR2 YFSETQ. CDR3 residues: CASSRGQGDTQYF. The DNA for the CDR3 is TGCGCCAGCAGCAGGGGACAGGGAGATACGCAGTATTTT.

V and J are TRBV6-5 and TRBJ2-5; D gene ambiguous. Trimming cost V 0 bases and J 3 bases, with 2 bases left between them. The CDR3 covers 12 residues. The germline gives CDR1 MNHEY, CDR2 SVGAGI. The CDR3 here is CASSYSKETQYF. DNA of the CDR3: TGTGCCAGCAGTTACTCGAAAGAGACCCAGTACTTC.

The count of this clonotype is one. The V and J genes are TRBV9 and TRBJ2-6; D is undetermined. This CDR3 has 15 amino acids. Trimming stripped 4 bases from V and 4 bases from J, with 12 bases between. In germline, CDR1 is SGDLS, CDR2 YYNGEE. CDR3 coding DNA: TGTGCCAGCAGCTCCCTAGTGGGCGGGGCCAACGTCCTGACTTTC. Translating it yields CASSSLVGGANVLTF.

The V call is TRBV5-1, the J call TRBJ2-3; D uncertain. Germline V gene sequence: CDR1 SGHRS, CDR2 YFSETQ. With 4 bases removed from V and 10 bases from J, the gap between germline ends came to 13 bases. This CDR3 has 12 residues. The CDR3 is CASSERRGAQYF. The CDR3 DNA sequence: TGCGCCAGCAGCGAGCGAAGAGGAGCGCAGTATTTT. Full variable domain (remainder filled in from reference TRBV5-1 and TRBJ2-3): KAGVTQTPRYLIKTRGQQVTLSCSPISGHRSVSWYQQTPGQGLQFLFEYFSETQRNKGNFPGRFSGRQFSNSRSEMNVSTLELGDSALYLCASSERRGAQYFGPGTRLTVL.

The V gene is TRBV27, the J gene TRBJ2-3; 9 nucleotides match TRBD1. CDR1 and CDR2 from the germline V gene are MNHEY and SMNVEV (reference sequence). J gave up 5 bases and V 5 bases, and 5 bases lay outside the gene matches. The CDR3 length is 14 residues. The CDR3 sequence: CASSQQGAKDTQYF. The CDR3 DNA is TGTGCCAGCAGTCAACAGGGGGCAAAAGATACGCAGTATTTT.

The CDR3 DNA reads TGTGCCACCAGCAGAGATGGTGGGGGAGGAGAGACCCAGTACTTC. Amino acid sequence: CATSRDGGGGETQYF. The V gene is TRBV15, the J gene TRBJ2-5; possibly TRBD2 for D (6 bases). The CDR3 sequence is 15 residues long. V was trimmed by 0 bases and J by 4 bases, leaving 12 bases between them. Per germline, CDR1 LNHNV and CDR2 YYDKDF (reference sequence).

The chain recombines TRBV5-4 with TRBJ1-1; 8 nucleotides match TRBD1. The junction had 10 bases not matched to a gene; V was cut back by 4 bases and J by 5 bases. The CDR3 is 15 residues long. Germline CDR1 is SGHNT and CDR2 is YYREEE (reference sequence). The CDR3 is CASSPGQGLVTEAFF. Written as DNA, the CDR3 is TGTGCCAGCAGCCCAGGACAGGGTTTGGTAACTGAAGCTTTCTTT.

This chain links TRBV20-1 with TRBJ2-3, with 12 bases aligning to TRBD2. This CDR3 has 18 amino acids. CDR1 DFQATT and CDR2 SNEGSKA come from the germline V gene (reference sequence). J was trimmed by 4 bases and V by 2 bases; bases with no gene match: 13. For the CDR3, the DNA is TGCAGTGCTAGAAAGCCTAGCGGGGGGGCGTTTCGATCAGATACGCAGTATTTT. Its protein is CSARKPSGGAFRSDTQYF.

The chain combines TRBV13 with TRBJ2-2, with TRBD2 matching over 9 bases. Germline CDR1 and CDR2: PRHDT and FYEKMQ (reference sequence). With 4 bases clipped from V and 7 bases from J, the junction kept 13 bases outside the gene matches. This CDR3 is 17 amino acids long. The CDR3 DNA follows: TGTGCCAGCAGCTCCCTCCGAGCGGGGGGCCCTAACGGGGAGCTGTTTTTT. It yields the protein CASSSLRAGGPNGELFF.

The chain links TRBV29-1 to TRBJ2-7, with TRBD2 matching over 10 bases. Germline loops: CDR1 SQVTM, CDR2 ANQGSEA. Unmatched junction bases numbered 9, after V lost 2 bases and J lost 2 bases. The CDR3 runs to 16 residues. The chain's CDR3 is CSVEHGLAGATYEQYF. The CDR3 DNA reads as TGCAGCGTTGAACACGGGCTAGCGGGGGCGACCTACGAGCAGTACTTC.

CDR3 DNA: TGTGCCAGCAGTTCAGGGGGTAGTAGGCAGTTCTTC. Protein product: CASSSGGSRQFF. The chain recombines TRBV27 with TRBJ2-1, with 7 bases that match TRBD1. The CDR3 covers 12 residues. V shed 4 bases, J shed 12 bases, and the junction held 6 bases outside the gene matches. Germline assignment: CDR1 MNHEY and CDR2 SMNVEV (reference sequence).

This chain joins TRBV19 and TRBJ2-1; 12 bases align to TRBD2. Germline trimming cut 10 bases from V and 10 bases from J; bases unmatched to any gene: 8. The CDR3 runs 13 residues. Germline CDR1 is LNHDA and CDR2 is SQIVND (reference sequence). The CDR3 DNA follows: TGTGCCACCGGACTAGCGGGGCTACCGGAGCAGTTCTTC. Translation: CATGLAGLPEQFF.

This chain joins TRBV4-1 and TRBJ2-4, with 14 bases lining up with TRBD2. Germline assignment: CDR1 MGHRA and CDR2 YSYEKL. Trimming at V came to 3 bases and at J to 0 bases, leaving 4 bases not matched to a gene. The CDR3 loop spans 18 amino acids. The CDR3 DNA sequence: TGCGCCAGCAGCCAGGGACTAGCGGGGGAACTAGCCAAAAACATTCAGTACTTC. Its protein is CASSQGLAGELAKNIQYF.

This clonotype occurred once. This chain uses TRBV7-2 with TRBJ2-5; TRBD2 aligns across 7 bases. CDR1 is SGHTA and CDR2 is FQGNSA in the germline V gene. The length of the CDR3 is 15 residues. The trim removed 2 bases at V and 1 base at J, leaving 4 bases unmatched. The CDR3 nucleotides read TGTGCCAGCAGCTTATCAGCGGGGCCCCAAGAGACCCAGTACTTC. Amino acid sequence: CASSLSAGPQETQYF.

The rearrangement uses TRBV29-1 and TRBJ1-2; a possible D gene is TRBD1 (5 bases). Germline CDR1 SQVTM, CDR2 ANQGSEA. The CDR3 spans 14 residues. V was trimmed by 4 bases and J by 7 bases, leaving 19 bases between them. The CDR3 DNA reads as TGCAGCGTTGGAACAGCCGGGGCAATGTTTGGCTACACCTTC. Amino acids: CSVGTAGAMFGYTF.

V usage is TRBV30 and J usage is TRBJ1-5; no reliable D call. Deletions cut 3 bases from V and 1 base from J, with 10 bases between. In germline, CDR1 is GTSNPN, CDR2 SVGIG (reference sequence). The CDR3 sequence is 14 residues long. The CDR3 spells CAWSPGISNQPQHF. CDR3 in DNA: TGTGCCTGGAGCCCCGGGATCAGCAATCAGCCCCAGCATTTT.

V gene TRBV29-1 combines with J gene TRBJ2-3; D not certain. Trimming removed 3 bases at V and 0 bases at J, with 7 bases between. From germline, CDR1 is SQVTM and CDR2 ANQGSEA. CDR3 length equals 13 residues. The CDR3 sequence is CSVDSQSTDTQYF. Here the CDR3 DNA reads TGCAGCGTTGATTCCCAAAGCACAGATACGCAGTATTTT.

The chain is built from TRBV2 and TRBJ1-6; D remains ambiguous. The V end was cut by 0 bases, the J end by 19 bases, with 10 bases between. Germline CDR1 reads SNHLY; CDR2 reads FYNNEI. The CDR3 spans 11 residues. CDR3 region: CASSEAQRRHF. Written as DNA, the CDR3 is TGTGCCAGCAGTGAAGCGCAACGGAGACACTTT.

The chain uses TRBV5-6 and TRBJ1-3; the D gene is possibly TRBD1 (6 bases). Germline loops: CDR1 SGHDT, CDR2 YYEEEE. V gave up 3 bases and J gave up 0 bases, with 13 bases separating them. The CDR3 length is 16 residues. CDR3 bases: TGTGCCAGCAGCTCAGACAGGTTTAGCTCTGGAAACACCATATATTTT. Residues: CASSSDRFSSGNTIYF.

The V gene is TRBV9, the J gene TRBJ1-1, with D uncertain. V lost 2 bases and J 7 bases, leaving 9 bases between the germline ends. This CDR3 is 12 amino acids long. Germline V CDR1 and CDR2: SGDLS, YYNGEE. The CDR3 region has the DNA TGTGCCAGCAGCGTCGGTGGGGATGAAGCTTTCTTT. Its translation is CASSVGGDEAFF.

This clonotype was picked up one time. The chain carries TRBV7-8 and TRBJ2-7; D is possibly TRBD1 (5 bases). V was clipped by 5 bases and J by 6 bases, with 17 bases between them. CDR1 and CDR2 from the germline V gene are SGHVS and FQNEAQ. The CDR3 consists of 14 residues. This CDR3 reads CASSLLGRTGEQYF. The CDR3 region has the DNA TGTGCCAGCAGCCTATTGGGGCGTACGGGCGAGCAGTACTTC.

This clonotype has only one observation. The chain has TRBV20-1 and TRBJ1-4, with D unresolved. Germline CDR1 reads DFQATT; CDR2 reads SNEGSKA (reference sequence). The CDR3 length is 12 residues. Trimming stripped 6 bases from V and 8 bases from J, with 13 bases between. CDR3 loop: CSAPGVGEKLFF. CDR3 nucleotide sequence: TGCAGTGCCCCCGGGGTGGGGGAAAAACTGTTTTTT.

In this sample, this clonotype turned up once. This chain joins TRBV4-1 and TRBJ2-7; 8 nucleotides agree with TRBD2. The CDR3 length is 16 residues. The junction had 10 bases not matched to a gene; V was cut back by 0 bases and J by 6 bases. CDR1 is MGHRA and CDR2 is YSYEKL in the germline V gene. CDR3 in DNA: TGCGCCAGCAGCCAAGATCGCAGCGGGGGCCCCCTCGAGCAGTACTTC. It translates to CASSQDRSGGPLEQYF.

The V call is TRBV14, the J call TRBJ1-2; 7 nucleotides line up with TRBD1. This CDR3 is 13 amino acids long. V lost 4 bases and J lost 7; bases outside the gene matches: 6. CDR1 SGHDN and CDR2 FVKESK come from the germline V gene. CDR3: CASSPKTGSGYTF. The CDR3 DNA is TGTGCCAGCAGCCCCAAGACAGGGTCTGGCTACACCTTC.

The CDR3 DNA sequence: TGTGCCAGCAGTGACGGAGGGATCACTGAAGCTTTCTTT. Translating gives CASSDGGITEAFF. The V and J genes are TRBV25-1 and TRBJ1-1; no clear D. V was trimmed by 3 bases and J by 4 bases, leaving 9 bases between them. The germline CDR1 and CDR2 sequences are MGHDK and SYGVNS. The CDR3 covers 13 residues.

Notes on this clonotype: One end of the junction does not line up with germline, which may come from a read error. This sequence joins TRBV7-7 and TRBJ2-3; TRBD1 aligns across 7 bases. Germline loops: CDR1 SSHAT, CDR2 FNYEAQ (reference sequence). CDR3 size: 19 residues. CDR3 sequence reads: CASSLIPTGTTRFTDTQYF. CDR3 nucleotides: TGTGCTAGCAGCTTAATCCCGACAGGGACCACGCGATTCACAGATACGCAGTATTTT.